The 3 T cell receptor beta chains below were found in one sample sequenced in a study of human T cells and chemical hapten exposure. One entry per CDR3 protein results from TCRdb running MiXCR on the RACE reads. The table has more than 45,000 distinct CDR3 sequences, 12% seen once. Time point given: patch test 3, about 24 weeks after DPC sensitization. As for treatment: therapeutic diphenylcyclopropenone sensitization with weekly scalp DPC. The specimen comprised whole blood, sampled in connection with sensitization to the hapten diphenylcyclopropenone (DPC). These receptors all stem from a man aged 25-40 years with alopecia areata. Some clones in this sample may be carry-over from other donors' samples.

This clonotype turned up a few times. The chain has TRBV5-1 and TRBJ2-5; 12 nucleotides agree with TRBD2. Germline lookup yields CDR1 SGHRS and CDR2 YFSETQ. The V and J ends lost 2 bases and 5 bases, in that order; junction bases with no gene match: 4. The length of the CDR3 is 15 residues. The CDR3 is CASSFTSGGPETQYF. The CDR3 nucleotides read TGCGCCAGCAGCTTTACTAGCGGGGGGCCTGAGACCCAGTACTTC.

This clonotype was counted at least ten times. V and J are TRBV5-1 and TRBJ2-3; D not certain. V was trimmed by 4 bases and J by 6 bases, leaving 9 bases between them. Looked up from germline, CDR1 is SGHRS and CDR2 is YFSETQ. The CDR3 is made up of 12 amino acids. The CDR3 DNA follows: TGCGCCAGCAGCCTCGAGACCGATACGCAGTATTTT. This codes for CASSLETDTQYF.

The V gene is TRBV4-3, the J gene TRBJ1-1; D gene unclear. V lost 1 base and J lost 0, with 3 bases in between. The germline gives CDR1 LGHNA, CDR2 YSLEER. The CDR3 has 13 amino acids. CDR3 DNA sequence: TGCGCCAGCAGCCAAGCGGTGAACACTGAAGCTTTCTTT. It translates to CASSQAVNTEAFF.